This TCR beta chain came from a study of cytomegalovirus exposure and HLA in healthy donors. With 60 Vbeta and 13 Jbeta primers, the PCR was carried out. The data were produced by immunoSEQ multiplex PCR, yet TCRdb's version contains in-frame clones alone and is incomplete. Found here are approximately 220,000 clones, about 80% of them singletons; the top ten hold over 1.5%. The germline CDR1 and CDR2 sequences are MDHEN and SYDVKM. Trimming at V came to 6 bases and at J to 2 bases, leaving 7 bases not matched to a gene. CDR3 length: 15 amino acids. The receptor's source is a male donor in good health and CMV-seronegative. The sequenced material came from PBMCs. The chain joins TRBV28 to TRBJ2-7; TRBD1 agrees at 10 bases. CDR3 loop: CASSLRDRGPYEQYF. In DNA, the CDR3 is TGTGCCAGCAGCCTCCGGGACAGGGGCCCCTACGAGCAGTACTTC. Filled out from reference TRBV28 and TRBJ2-7, the complete variable domain reads DVKVTQSSRYLVKRTGEKVFLECVQDMDHENMFWYRQDPGLGLRLIYFSYDVKMKEKGDIPEGYSVSREKKERFSLILESASTNQTSMYLCASSLRDRGPYEQYFGPGTRLTVT.